This T cell receptor (beta chain) was captured by sequencing in a study of blood T cell repertoires in COVID-19. The method was immunoSEQ multiplex PCR; TCRdb's version includes in-frame clones alone and lacks a portion of them. The profile shows 250,000 to 300,000 clones, 90% of them singletons. The specimen was PBMCs or T cells enriched from blood (not recorded which). This sequence was found in a woman between 25 and 40 years old who had recovered from COVID-19.

This chain's CDR3 is CATSRDKWREWGQFF. In DNA form, the CDR3 reads TGTGCCACCAGCAGAGATAAGTGGCGGGAGTGGGGGCAGTTCTTC. V gene TRBV15 combines with J gene TRBJ2-1; TRBD2 agrees at 7 bases. V shed 0 bases, J shed 12 bases, and the junction held 11 bases outside the gene matches. CDR3 length equals 15 residues. Germline V lookup: CDR1 LNHNV, CDR2 YYDKDF (reference sequence).